These 14 T cell receptor beta chains were sequenced from one sample in a study of shared clonotypes between healthy human individuals. This table comes from immunoSEQ multiplex PCR, and its TCRdb copy is limited to in-frame clones, with some not included. The sample carries over a million clones, about 98.5% recorded once. The sequenced sample was naive CD4+ T cells sorted from blood. Regarding subset: CD45RA+ positively selected. The receptor set was obtained from a man under 40 in good health.

The chain couples TRBV29-1 to TRBJ2-7, with TRBD1 as a possible D gene (5 bases). Trimming left V 5 bases short and J 1 base short, with 18 bases between. The V gene's germline CDR1 is SQVTM and CDR2 ANQGSEA. The CDR3 sequence is 15 residues long. The CDR3 nucleotides are TGCAGCGTTACGACGTGGGGCACTGAATCCTACGAGCAGTACTTC. Protein: CSVTTWGTESYEQYF.

The V and J genes are TRBV7-9 and TRBJ1-4; no definite D call. The CDR3 spans 16 residues. Germline CDR1 is SEHNR and CDR2 is FQNEAQ (reference sequence). Trimming removed 5 bases at V and 4 bases at J, with 17 bases between. CDR3 sequence (DNA): TGTGCCAGCAGCCAAAGCGGACGGAAGAATAATGAAAAACTGTTTTTT. It yields the protein CASSQSGRKNNEKLFF.

V is TRBV18 and J is TRBJ2-7; D not resolved. CDR3 length: 15 amino acids. V lost 2 bases, J lost 6 bases, and 17 bases lay in between. From germline, CDR1 is KGHSH and CDR2 LQKENI. The CDR3 DNA is TGTGCCAGCTCACCAAGGAACGGAGCGCCCGGCGAGCAGTACTTC. Translation: CASSPRNGAPGEQYF.

To note about this clone: The junction shows a germline mismatch at one end, possibly a read error. The J gene is TRBJ2-1, the V gene TRBV29-1, with D unclear. This CDR3 is 11 amino acids long. CDR1 and CDR2 from the germline V gene are SQVTM and ANQGSEA. The CDR3 loop is CSVEGYSEQFF. In nucleotides, the CDR3 is TGCAGCGTTGAGGGGTACAGTGAGCAGTTCTTC.

Of note for this clone: The same CDR3 arises from other DNA sequences in this sample as well. J is TRBJ2-3 and V is TRBV29-1; D is uncertain. Germline CDR1 and CDR2: SQVTM and ANQGSEA. Trimming cost V 4 bases and J 0 bases, with 5 bases left between them. The CDR3 is made up of 12 amino acids. CDR3 protein: CSVGRSTDTQYF. The CDR3 region has the DNA TGCAGCGTTGGGCGGAGCACAGATACGCAGTATTTT.

In nucleotides, the CDR3 is TGTGCCAGCAGCCCAACGGACAGGGGCGGGGAGACCCAGTACTTC. Translation gives CASSPTDRGGETQYF. The chain joins TRBV5-6 to TRBJ2-5; 9 bases line up with TRBD1. J lost 5 bases, V lost 4 bases, and 9 bases had no gene match. CDR3 length equals 15 residues. Germline-derived CDR1 and CDR2 are SGHDT and YYEEEE.

CDR3 sequence reads: CASTKGLAGAGNTGELFF. In DNA form, the CDR3 reads TGTGCCAGCACCAAGGGGCTAGCGGGAGCCGGGAACACCGGGGAGCTGTTTTTT. The chain recombines TRBV9 with TRBJ2-2, with 10 nucleotides matching TRBD2. V dropped 6 bases and J dropped 1; count of bases not matched to a gene: 12. The CDR3 runs 18 residues. Per germline, CDR1 SGDLS and CDR2 YYNGEE.

This chain uses TRBV5-1 with TRBJ1-4; 9 bases align to TRBD1. V shed 4 bases and J 0 bases; nucleotides not matched to a gene: 7. The CDR3 contains 17 residues. Per germline, CDR1 SGHRS and CDR2 YFSETQ. CDR3 coding DNA: TGCGCCAGCAGCGAGGACAGGGGCCCTACAACTAATGAAAAACTGTTTTTT. Encoded protein: CASSEDRGPTTNEKLFF.

The chain carries TRBV6-5 and TRBJ2-7; maybe TRBD1 (5 bases). Trimming took off 0 bases at V and 2 bases at J, with 11 bases between the two ends. The CDR3 is made up of 15 amino acids. The germline V gene encodes CDR1 MNHEY and CDR2 SVGAGI. CDR3: CASSYSGPRAYEQYF. CDR3 nucleotides: TGTGCCAGCAGTTACTCGGGGCCAAGGGCCTACGAGCAGTACTTC.

The chain employs TRBV27 and TRBJ2-1; 10 bases are shared with TRBD1. J lost 4 bases, V lost 4 bases, and 7 bases had no gene match. Germline V gives CDR1 MNHEY, CDR2 SMNVEV (reference sequence). This CDR3 is built from 16 residues. The CDR3 DNA reads TGTGCCAGCAGTTGGAGGAAGGACAGGGGGTACAATGAGCAGTTCTTC. Protein sequence: CASSWRKDRGYNEQFF.

V and J are TRBV6-4 and TRBJ2-1; 9 bases are a match to TRBD1. The length of the CDR3 is 14 residues. The V segment lost 6 bases and the J segment 8 bases; nucleotides outside the gene matches: 8. Germline CDR1 MRHNA, CDR2 SNTAGT. In nucleotides, the CDR3 is TGTGCCAGCAGGTCTCGGGACAGGGTGTATGAGCAGTTCTTC. Protein product: CASRSRDRVYEQFF.

V gene TRBV7-3 combines with J gene TRBJ2-5; D is unclear. This CDR3 contains 14 residues. Germline V gene data show CDR1 as SGHTA and CDR2 as FQGTGA. V lost 5 bases and J lost 0, with 10 bases in between. CDR3 DNA: TGTGCCAGCAGCCCTGAGCCTCACCAAGAGACCCAGTACTTC. It codes for CASSPEPHQETQYF. Filled out from reference TRBV7-3 and TRBJ2-5, the complete variable domain reads GAGVSQTPSNKVTEKGKYVELRCDPISGHTALYWYRQSLGQGPEFLIYFQGTGAADDSGLPNDRFFAVRPEGSVSTLKIQRTERGDSAVYLCASSPEPHQETQYFGPGTRLLVL.

This clone was detected only once. The CDR3 DNA sequence: TGCGCCAGCAGCGAAACCGGGACCACCGGGGAGCTGTTTTTT. As protein: CASSETGTTGELFF. V gene TRBV5-1 combines with J gene TRBJ2-2; either TRBD1 or TRBD2 may fit D (5 bases each). V was trimmed by 4 bases and J by 4 bases, leaving 11 bases between them. Germline loops: CDR1 SGHRS, CDR2 YFSETQ. This CDR3 spans 14 amino acids.

This chain links TRBV6-1 with TRBJ1-1, with D perhaps TRBD1 (6 bases). Trimming removed 9 bases at V and 5 bases at J, with 16 bases between. CDR1 MNHNS and CDR2 SASEGT come from the germline V gene. CDR3 length equals 13 residues. The CDR3 DNA follows: TGTGCCAGTAAGGGGGAGTCGCGGACTGAAGCTTTCTTT. Encoded protein: CASKGESRTEAFF.